This TCR beta chain is from a study of human thymus T cells. Study conclusions and caveats: Unrelated individuals reportedly shared highly overlapping thymic TCR repertoires. Seemingly biased V and J gene usage marked thymic and blood repertoires.

Turning to this clone: Its antigen is currently unknown.

Assay used: immunoSEQ multiplex PCR; TCRdb lists only in-frame clones, some missing. The data contain some 130,000 clones, about 95% of them singletons. This CDR3 has 13 amino acids. The V gene's germline CDR1 is MDHEN and CDR2 SYDVKM. Trimming removed 6 bases from V and 3 bases from J, with 12 bases in between. Corrective cardiac surgery supplied the resected thymus tissue. Congenital heart defects were the reason for the corrective surgery that the donors, healthy Finnish infants, were having. The sequence was obtained from a boy younger than two with a congenital heart defect but otherwise immunologically healthy. The sequenced material came from thymus tissue. V and J are TRBV28 and TRBJ2-7; D is unresolved. The CDR3 nucleotides read TGTGCCAGCAGCTTGCATCCTAGCTACGAGCAGTACTTC. It is translated as CASSLHPSYEQYF.